This T cell receptor (beta chain) was captured by sequencing in a study of T cell responses to AZD1222 COVID-19 vaccine. The CDR3 runs 11 residues. Germline CDR1 SNHLY, CDR2 FYNNEI. The V and J ends lost 9 bases and 3 bases respectively, with 8 bases between them. TCRdb's table, derived via immunoSEQ multiplex PCR, lists solely in-frame clones and lacks some. The repertoire holds about 35,000 clones, with about nine tenths as singletons. This clone has more than one count but fewer than ten. This chain uses TRBV2 with TRBJ1-1; D ambiguous. The source of this sequence is an adult who received the AZD1222 COVID-19 vaccine. The specimen comprised peripheral blood, sampled 28 days after the second AZD1222 dose. This CDR3 is CASKEDTEAFF. In nucleotides, the CDR3 is TGTGCCAGTAAAGAGGACACTGAAGCTTTCTTT.